This entry features one T cell receptor (beta chain) sequence. Its antigen is still unknown. The source of the sample is a study of shared clonotypes between healthy human individuals. Study-level points and caveats: What limited the represented genetic and exposure-history diversity was the small number of donors.

Assay used: immunoSEQ multiplex PCR; TCRdb lists only in-frame clones, some missing. The data hold more than 550,000 clones, with over 60% observed a single time. The CDR3 runs 18 residues. Germline loops: CDR1 LNHDA, CDR2 SQIVND (reference sequence). Trimming took 1 base from V and 8 from J; bases not matched to a gene: 14. This chain uses TRBV19 with TRBJ2-1; 10 bases match TRBD2. This receptor was taken from a woman aged 25 to 39 in good health. The sequencing input was memory CD4+ T cells sorted from blood. Documented subset: CD45RA-negative fraction. Here the CDR3 DNA reads TGTGCCAGTAGTATAGCCCGGCTAGCGGGAGCTAGTACGGATGAGCAGTTCTTC. It encodes CASSIARLAGASTDEQFF.